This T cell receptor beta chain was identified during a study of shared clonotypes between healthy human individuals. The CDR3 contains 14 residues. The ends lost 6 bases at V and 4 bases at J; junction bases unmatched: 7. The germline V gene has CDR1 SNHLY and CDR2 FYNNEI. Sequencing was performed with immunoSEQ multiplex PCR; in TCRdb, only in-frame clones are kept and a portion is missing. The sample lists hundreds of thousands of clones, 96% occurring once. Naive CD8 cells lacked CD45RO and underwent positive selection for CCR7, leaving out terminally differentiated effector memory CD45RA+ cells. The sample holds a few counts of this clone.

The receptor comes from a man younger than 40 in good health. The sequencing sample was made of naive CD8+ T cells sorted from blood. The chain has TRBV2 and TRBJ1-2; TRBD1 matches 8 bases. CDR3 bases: TGTGCCAGCAGGGGAGGACAGGGTGGCTATGGCTACACCTTC. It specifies CASRGGQGGYGYTF.